The rows below give T cell receptor beta chains drawn from one sample of a study of T-cell reconstitution after alpha-beta-depleted transplantation in children. TCRdb reprocessed the PCR reads via MiXCR and lists one record per CDR3 protein. The data contain hundreds of thousands of distinct CDR3 sequences, 10% to 15% of them singletons. Source: PBMCs, mostly from graft donor cells, taken 360 days after TCRalphabeta/CD19-depleted stem cell transplant. The receptor set was obtained from a male patient younger than 18 who had a stem cell transplant for acute myeloid leukemia, so the T cells may come from the graft donor. Each CDR3 is given with its conserved first and last residue. The D gene is left open where the match is weak. For some rows the clone size is stated as once, few or many, or as a class when expanded; others skip it.

J,length,D,V,size,DNA,CDR3
TRBJ2-5,13,NA,TRBV12-3/TRBV12-4,few,TGTGCCAGCAGTTTATCCGCCCCCCCGACCCAGTACTTC,CASSLSAPPTQYF
TRBJ1-2,16,TRBD1,TRBV5-5,once,TGTGCCAGCAGCTTGTCTGTCGGACAGGGATTTTATGGCTACACCTTC,CASSLSVGQGFYGYTF
TRBJ1-1,14,NA,TRBV5-1,NA,TGCGCCAGCAGCTGGGCTAGGGGGGCCACTGAAGCTTTCTTT,CASSWARGATEAFF
TRBJ2-3,15,TRBD1,TRBV19,few,TGTGCCAGTAGTCAGACAGGGGCCGGCACAGATACGCAGTATTTT,CASSQTGAGTDTQYF
TRBJ2-7,17,TRBD2,TRBV20-1,few,TGCAGTGCCAAAACCTTGACTAGCGGCATTTTATCCTACGAGCAGTACTTC,CSAKTLTSGILSYEQYF
TRBJ2-1,14,TRBD2,TRBV9,NA,TGTGCCAGCAGCGAACTAGCGGGAGCCAATGAGCAGTTCTTC,CASSELAGANEQFF
TRBJ1-5,14,NA,TRBV12-3/TRBV12-4,few,TGTGCCAGCACCATCAACGGGGCGGGTCAGCCCCAGCATTTT,CASTINGAGQPQHF
TRBJ2-7,16,TRBD2,TRBV28,few,TGTGCCAGCAGCGAACGACTAGCGGGGTCCTCCTACGAGCAGTACTTC,CASSERLAGSSYEQYF
TRBJ2-2,14,NA,TRBV7-6,NA,TGTGCCAGCAGCTTGGAAGTGAACACCGGGGAGCTGTTTTTT,CASSLEVNTGELFF
TRBJ2-7,13,NA,TRBV29-1,NA,TGCAGCTCGTTAGGTACGTCTGGCCACGAGCAGTACTTC,CSSLGTSGHEQYF
TRBJ1-1,10,NA,TRBV29-1,many,TGCAGCGGTGCTGAGACTGAAGCTTTCTTT,CSGAETEAFF
TRBJ2-1,16,TRBD2,TRBV29-1,many,TGCAGCGTCACTAGCGGGAGGCCCCATTCCTACAATGAGCAGTTCTTC,CSVTSGRPHSYNEQFF
TRBJ1-3,16,NA,TRBV14,NA,TGTGCCAGCAGCCAAGGACGGCCGGGCTCTGGAAACACCATATATTTT,CASSQGRPGSGNTIYF
TRBJ2-7,13,TRBD1,TRBV28,NA,TGTGCCAGCACTAGGACAGGGACCTACGAGCAGTACTTC,CASTRTGTYEQYF
TRBJ2-7,19,TRBD2,TRBV7-2,few,TGTGCCAGCAGCTTAGCGCCGGGACTAGCGGGAGGACCGCAAGGGGAGCAGTACTTC,CASSLAPGLAGGPQGEQYF
TRBJ2-1,16,TRBD2,TRBV15,many,TGTGCCACCAGCAGAGATAGGTGGACTAGCGGCGATGAGCAGTTCTTC,CATSRDRWTSGDEQFF
TRBJ2-7,18,NA,TRBV4-2,many,TGTGCCAGCAGCCAAGATGCCCCCGGAGTTTCTGGTAGTCTCGAGCAGTACTTC,CASSQDAPGVSGSLEQYF
TRBJ2-1,15,NA,TRBV28,NA,TGTGCCAGCAGGCCTTGGGATCAGAGGATCGATGAGCAGTTCTTC,CASRPWDQRIDEQFF